This is a list of T cell receptor beta chains from one sample in a study of PD-1 blockade in classical Hodgkin lymphoma. The table came from immunoSEQ multiplex PCR; TCRdb's copy has only in-frame clones and leaves some out. The data contain some 52,000 clones, around nine tenths of them singletons. Specimen: peripheral blood mononuclear cells (PBMCs), collected before the fourth cycle of nivolumab. Every receptor here comes from a human donor with classical Hodgkin lymphoma. Both conserved end residues are part of each CDR3. Each record gives: CDR3 DNA, CDR3 protein, J gene, V gene, D gene, clone size. D genes are given only for firm matches. A clone size is listed for some rows: how often the clone was seen (once, few, many), or a class if it is expanded.

DNA: TGCAGTGCTACCGACAGCCGAAAACTGTTTTTT
CDR3: CSATDSRKLFF
J: TRBJ1-4
V: TRBV20-1
D: .
size: .

DNA: TGCGCCAGCAGCGCGGGAGACCGCGACTATGGCTACACCTTC
CDR3: CASSAGDRDYGYTF
J: TRBJ1-2
V: TRBV4-1
D: .
size: .

DNA: TGTGCCAGCAGCCAATTGCCGAACACTGAAGCTTTCTTT
CDR3: CASSQLPNTEAFF
J: TRBJ1-1
V: TRBV16
D: .
size: .

DNA: TGTGCCAGCAGCCCCCGGGGAGCGGGCCTGGCCCCTTCCACCGGGGAGCTGTTTTTT
CDR3: CASSPRGAGLAPSTGELFF
J: TRBJ2-2
V: TRBV7-3
D: .
size: .

DNA: TGTGCCACCAGCAGAGAAGACGGTGCTAGGTACGAGCAGTACTTC
CDR3: CATSREDGARYEQYF
J: TRBJ2-7
V: TRBV15
D: .
size: .

DNA: TGTGCCAGCAGTCCCATGGGACTAGCGGGAGTCTACAATGAGCAGTTCTTC
CDR3: CASSPMGLAGVYNEQFF
J: TRBJ2-1
V: TRBV28
D: TRBD2
size: .

DNA: TGTGCCAGCAGTTCACGCTTGGTGGGGGAAAAACTGTTTTTT
CDR3: CASSSRLVGEKLFF
J: TRBJ1-4
V: TRBV28
D: .
size: .

DNA: TGTGCCAGCAGTGACCAGATGGGGGGAGATACGCAGTATTTT
CDR3: CASSDQMGGDTQYF
J: TRBJ2-3
V: TRBV6-4
D: .
size: .

DNA: TGTGCCAGCAGGGATATCCAGGACAGCATCCAGGGAAACACCATATATTTT
CDR3: CASRDIQDSIQGNTIYF
J: TRBJ1-3
V: TRBV2
D: .
size: .

DNA: TGTGCCAGTAGTACAACCCCGACAGGGTCCGAAAAGACCCAGTACTTC
CDR3: CASSTTPTGSEKTQYF
J: TRBJ2-5
V: TRBV19
D: TRBD1
size: .

DNA: TGTGCCAGCAGCCAATCCAGGGTGAGGGGCCAGCCCCAGCATTTT
CDR3: CASSQSRVRGQPQHF
J: TRBJ1-5
V: TRBV16
D: .
size: .

DNA: TGTGCCAGCAGCTCAGGGGTCGTCTCTGGAAACACCATATATTTT
CDR3: CASSSGVVSGNTIYF
J: TRBJ1-3
V: TRBV27
D: .
size: .

DNA: TGTGCCAGCAGCCCGTCCCCCCGGGAGGTCTACAATGAGCAGTTCTTC
CDR3: CASSPSPREVYNEQFF
J: TRBJ2-1
V: TRBV7-3
D: TRBD2
size: once

DNA: TGTGCCAGCAGTGACTCACGGGGGACCAAATCCTACGAGCAGTACTTC
CDR3: CASSDSRGTKSYEQYF
J: TRBJ2-7
V: TRBV6-4
D: .
size: .

DNA: TGTGCCAGCAGCCCAGGTCGGGGGGCGCGAGGGGAGACCCAGTACTTC
CDR3: CASSPGRGARGETQYF
J: TRBJ2-5
V: TRBV14
D: .
size: .

DNA: TGTGCCAGCACCAAACCTAGGGGGCCTTTCTACGAGCAGTACTTC
CDR3: CASTKPRGPFYEQYF
J: TRBJ2-7
V: TRBV28
D: TRBD1
size: .

DNA: TGTGCCAGCAGCGAGGGTTCTGGAAACACCATATATTTT
CDR3: CASSEGSGNTIYF
J: TRBJ1-3
V: TRBV9
D: .
size: .

DNA: TGTGCCAGCAGCGTGTTCTTGCGGGGCGGTCTAGATACGCAGTATTTT
CDR3: CASSVFLRGGLDTQYF
J: TRBJ2-3
V: TRBV7-9
D: .
size: .

DNA: TGTGCCATCAGTGAGTCGACTAGCGGGAGCACAGATACGCAGTATTTT
CDR3: CAISESTSGSTDTQYF
J: TRBJ2-3
V: TRBV10-3
D: TRBD2
size: .

DNA: TGTGCCACCAGCAAAGAGGGGGGGAGCTCCTACGAGCAGTACTTC
CDR3: CATSKEGGSSYEQYF
J: TRBJ2-7
V: TRBV15
D: .
size: once

DNA: TGCGCCAGCAGCTTGCTTACGAACACCGGGGAGCTGTTTTTT
CDR3: CASSLLTNTGELFF
J: TRBJ2-2
V: TRBV5-1
D: .
size: .

DNA: TGCGCCAGCATGCGACTAGCGGGACCCGGGGAGCTGTTTTTT
CDR3: CASMRLAGPGELFF
J: TRBJ2-2
V: TRBV10-2
D: TRBD2
size: .

DNA: TGTGCCAGCGGAGGGGTATCTGGGGCCAACGTCCTGACTTTC
CDR3: CASGGVSGANVLTF
J: TRBJ2-6
V: TRBV2
D: .
size: .

DNA: TGTGCCAGCAGTCAAGGAGTAACCTACGAGCAGTACTTC
CDR3: CASSQGVTYEQYF
J: TRBJ2-7
V: TRBV27
D: .
size: few

DNA: TGCGCCAGCAGCCAAGATTTTGGGACATCCTACAATGAGCAGTTCTTC
CDR3: CASSQDFGTSYNEQFF
J: TRBJ2-1
V: TRBV4-3
D: .
size: .

DNA: TGCAGCGTTGACCTGGCGGGAACACCAGCTTTCTTT
CDR3: CSVDLAGTPAFF
J: TRBJ1-1
V: TRBV29-1
D: .
size: .

DNA: TGTGCCACCAGCGGTGGGGGCACCAGGGGGGCCTACGAGCAGTACTTC
CDR3: CATSGGGTRGAYEQYF
J: TRBJ2-7
V: TRBV15
D: .
size: .

DNA: TGTGCCAGCAGCCAAGATCCCCCAGGAGCGGGAGGCTCCAATGAGCAGTTCTTC
CDR3: CASSQDPPGAGGSNEQFF
J: TRBJ2-1
V: TRBV14
D: TRBD2
size: .

DNA: TGTGCCATCAGTGGTTACAAAAAGGGAGGGAGAGGCGTGGATTCACCCCTCCACTTT
CDR3: CAISGYKKGGRGVDSPLHF
J: TRBJ1-6
V: TRBV10-3
D: .
size: .

DNA: TGTGCCAGCACCCGACCGGGTGCTGGGTACAATGAGCAGTTCTTC
CDR3: CASTRPGAGYNEQFF
J: TRBJ2-1
V: TRBV28
D: .
size: .

DNA: TGCGCCAGCAGCCAAGGAGCGGGGGGCGTGACAGATACGCAGTATTTT
CDR3: CASSQGAGGVTDTQYF
J: TRBJ2-3
V: TRBV4-3
D: TRBD2
size: .

DNA: TGTGCCAGCAGCTTAGTAGTGACTAGCGGGTACCAGTACTTC
CDR3: CASSLVVTSGYQYF
J: TRBJ2-7
V: TRBV7-2
D: TRBD2
size: .

DNA: TGTGCCAGCAGTTCGCAAGCGGGAGTCCCAGATACGCAGTATTTT
CDR3: CASSSQAGVPDTQYF
J: TRBJ2-3
V: TRBV28
D: TRBD2
size: .

DNA: TGTGCCAGCAGCTTAACAAGGGGGACCAATGAGCAGTTCTTC
CDR3: CASSLTRGTNEQFF
J: TRBJ2-1
V: TRBV7-9
D: .
size: .

DNA: TGTGCCAGCAGCTTAGATGCGGGGGGACAAGAGACCCAGTACTTC
CDR3: CASSLDAGGQETQYF
J: TRBJ2-5
V: TRBV7-2
D: TRBD2
size: .

DNA: TGTGCCAGTAGTCCCCCGACAGGGCTGAGAGAAAAACTGTTTTTT
CDR3: CASSPPTGLREKLFF
J: TRBJ1-4
V: TRBV19
D: TRBD1
size: .

DNA: TGTGCCATCAGTGAGTCGTGGGACAGGGACTATGGCTACACCTTC
CDR3: CAISESWDRDYGYTF
J: TRBJ1-2
V: TRBV10-3
D: TRBD1
size: .

DNA: TGTGCCAGCAGCCGTGGACTAGCGGGAGGCCCCCGCTACGAGCAGTACTTC
CDR3: CASSRGLAGGPRYEQYF
J: TRBJ2-7
V: TRBV7-2
D: TRBD2
size: .

DNA: TGCGCCAGCAGCTACCGAGACGAGCAGTACTTC
CDR3: CASSYRDEQYF
J: TRBJ2-7
V: TRBV5-1
D: .
size: .

DNA: TGTGCCAGCAGTGTTCCAGGGGGCATCTACGAGCAGTACTTC
CDR3: CASSVPGGIYEQYF
J: TRBJ2-7
V: TRBV25-1
D: TRBD1
size: .

DNA: TGTGCCATCAGTGAGGTTCGGGGTTACATTCAGTACTTC
CDR3: CAISEVRGYIQYF
J: TRBJ2-4
V: TRBV10-3
D: .
size: .

DNA: TGTGCCAGCAGCAACTACAGGGGGAAGGGGAACACCATATATTTT
CDR3: CASSNYRGKGNTIYF
J: TRBJ1-3
V: TRBV7-9
D: TRBD1
size: .